This T cell receptor beta chain was observed in a study of T cell responses to AZD1222 COVID-19 vaccine. Findings of the study overall: No day 14 peak samples; only post-peak repertoires were characterized.

A remark on this clone: As yet, its antigen is unknown.

This CDR3 is 14 amino acids long. Germline CDR1 is SGHTA and CDR2 is FQGNSA. V dropped 1 base and J dropped 2 bases, with 7 bases sitting between them. Method: immunoSEQ multiplex PCR; TCRdb's copy keeps in-frame clones and lacks some. This sample has roughly 100,000 clones, with roughly nine tenths found just once. This sequence joins TRBV7-2 and TRBJ2-3; D gene unclear. Sequenced material: peripheral blood, taken 28 days after the second AZD1222 dose. The receptor's source is an adult who received the AZD1222 COVID-19 vaccine. In nucleotides, the CDR3 is TGTGCCAGCAGCTTAGGAGGTCACACAGATACGCAGTATTTT. It encodes CASSLGGHTDTQYF.